A single T cell receptor beta chain is shown here with its context. The data were obtained in a study of blood T cell repertoires in COVID-19. Study context: Sites in the United States, Italy and Spain provided acute and convalescent COVID-19 samples. From T cells, B-cell-depleted T cells, or PBMCs came the material, which was cDNA or gDNA.

With 4 bases clipped from V and 6 bases from J, the junction kept 8 bases outside the gene matches. The CDR3 contains 15 residues. CDR1 is SGDLS and CDR2 is YYNGEE in the germline V gene. As handled by the study authors: Counts of nucleated cells, estimated from reference gene primer amplification, were obtained. TCRdb's table, derived via immunoSEQ multiplex PCR, lists solely in-frame clones and lacks some. That table furnishes V, J and clone size, whereas the DNA furnished D and trimming. Of approximately 100,000 clones in the sample, roughly 80% were seen once. V usage is TRBV9 and J usage is TRBJ2-2, with 8 bases matching TRBD2. The receptor was derived from a man in his fifties or sixties with acute or convalescent COVID-19. The sequenced sample consisted of peripheral blood. The DNA of the CDR3 is TGTGCCAGCAGCACGACGGGACTAGGAGCCGGGGAGCTGTTTTTT. Residues: CASSTTGLGAGELFF.